What follows are 8 T cell receptor beta chains derived from one specimen sequenced in a study of T cell responses to AZD1222 COVID-19 vaccine (dated by TCRdb to about 2021). The time point label, as the study defines it: baseline before first vaccination. The library relied on the immunoSEQ multiplex PCR assay. Held by TCRdb, this immuneACCESS table contains in-frame sequences only and omits some clones. Under half of the omission traces to an unresolved V gene where checked; the cause of the rest is unknown. The sample includes 130,000 to 150,000 clones, with roughly nine tenths observed a single time. The ten largest clones add up to roughly 1.5% of the sample. Sequencing was performed on peripheral blood, taken on day 0 of AZD1222 vaccination. These receptors were taken from an adult in good health.

The rearrangement links TRBV9 to TRBJ2-3, with 8 bases identical to TRBD2. V lost 1 base, J lost 4 bases, and 5 bases stayed unmatched. CDR1 and CDR2 (germline): SGDLS, YYNGEE. This CDR3 has 15 residues. This CDR3 reads CASSVRGGSSDTQYF. The CDR3 coding sequence is TGTGCCAGCAGCGTACGCGGGGGGTCGTCAGATACGCAGTATTTT.

This clone was counted between two and nine times. This chain connects TRBV5-5 to TRBJ2-1; D unclear. Trimming pared 4 bases from V and 0 bases from J, leaving 14 bases between. CDR1 is SGHKS, CDR2 YYEKEE, per germline (reference sequence). This CDR3 comprises 16 residues. The CDR3, as DNA: TGTGCCAGCAGCCCCGGACGGAGTAGCTCCTACAATGAGCAGTTCTTC. Its protein is CASSPGRSSSYNEQFF.

CDR3 amino acids: CATSDRTSGEREETQYF. The CDR3 DNA reads as TGTGCCACCAGTGACCGGACTAGCGGGGAGAGAGAAGAGACCCAGTACTTC. The rearrangement links TRBV24-1 to TRBJ2-5; the match to TRBD2 covers 12 bases. CDR3 size: 17 residues. Germline CDR1 KGHDR, CDR2 SFDVKD. The V and J ends lost 4 bases and 3 bases, in that order; junction bases with no gene match: 8.

The V call is TRBV3-1 (or the pseudogene TRBV3-2), the J call TRBJ1-3, with D possibly TRBD1 on 6 matching bases. CDR3 size: 15 residues. Germline loops: CDR1 LGHDT, CDR2 YNNKEL (reference sequence). V gave up 5 bases and J gave up 3 bases, with 14 bases separating them. The CDR3 sequence: CASSYFAGVGNTIYF. CDR3 nucleotides: TGTGCCAGCAGCTATTTTGCAGGGGTTGGAAACACCATATATTTT.

The V gene is TRBV6-5, the J gene TRBJ2-6; no definite D call. Trimming removed 2 bases from V and 0 bases from J, with 8 bases in between. The CDR3 is 16 residues long. The germline CDR1 and CDR2 sequences are MNHEY and SVGAGI. CDR3 nucleotides: TGTGCCAGCAGTTACGCTGCGTCCTCTGGGGCCAACGTCCTGACTTTC. It is translated as CASSYAASSGANVLTF.

V and J are TRBV6-5 and TRBJ1-3, with D unclear. This CDR3 spans 14 amino acids. Germline CDR1 and CDR2: MNHEY and SVGAGI. Trimming pared 2 bases from V and 0 bases from J, leaving 5 bases between. The CDR3 here is CASSYADSGNTIYF. CDR3 bases: TGTGCCAGCAGTTACGCCGACTCTGGAAACACCATATATTTT.

The chain couples TRBV5-6 to TRBJ1-1; D is unresolved. CDR1 and CDR2 (germline): SGHDT, YYEEEE. The CDR3 length is 14 residues. Deletions cut 1 base from V and 3 bases from J, with 10 bases between. DNA for the CDR3: TGTGCCAGCAGCTTGCTGGCTTCCCACACTGAAGCTTTCTTT. This codes for CASSLLASHTEAFF.

V usage is TRBV28 and J usage is TRBJ1-5; 10 bases agree with TRBD1. This CDR3 comprises 15 residues. J lost 4 bases, V lost 6 bases, and 6 bases had no gene match. The germline gives CDR1 MDHEN, CDR2 SYDVKM. The CDR3 coding sequence is TGTGCCAGCAGCCCTGGGACAGGGGTGAATCAGCCCCAGCATTTT. Amino acid sequence: CASSPGTGVNQPQHF.